The source of this T cell receptor (beta chain) is a study of regulatory T cells in long-lasting Graves disease. This clonotype was observed at least ten times. Library construction for TCR beta used iRepertoire HTBI primers and Arm-PCR of CDR3 regions. TCRdb re-analysed the multiplex PCR reads in MiXCR, keeping a single row per CDR3 protein. The sample has over 300,000 distinct CDR3 sequences, around 15% seen once. This sample's time point: newly diagnosed GD, antithyroid drugs for less than 3 months. Construction of the TCR library relied on RNA isolated from PBMCs. The sample was peripheral blood mononuclear cells (PBMCs), taken at new diagnosis, from a patient treated with antithyroid drugs. This TCR came from a female donor with Graves disease.

The CDR3 sequence is CASSDPGQSSYNEQFF. CDR3 DNA: TGTGCCAGCAGTGACCCGGGACAGAGCTCCTACAATGAGCAGTTCTTC. The V gene is TRBV2, the J gene TRBJ2-1; 7 bases are shared with TRBD1. Germline trimming cut 3 bases from V and 0 bases from J; bases unmatched to any gene: 5. Germline-derived CDR1 and CDR2 are SNHLY and FYNNEI. There are 16 residues in the CDR3.